One TCR beta chain is described in this entry. These data are taken from a study of blood T cell repertoires in COVID-19. About the research overall: Italy, Spain and the United States were the sources of the convalescent and acute COVID-19 samples. Sources were T cells, B-cell-depleted T cells, or PBMCs; the material itself was cDNA or gDNA.

The CDR3 totals 14 residues. Germline V gives CDR1 SGDLS, CDR2 YYNGEE. V lost 1 base to trimming and J lost 6 bases, with 10 bases between them. Original data processing: Estimation of nucleated cell counts relied on the amplification of reference gene primers. Repertoires were generated with immunoSEQ multiplex PCR, while TCRdb's copy carries only in-frame clones and drops some. The V and J calls and clone size were taken over from that table, and D and trimming were inferred from the DNA. The table has a few hundred thousand clones, approximately 80% seen once. This TCR derives from a man aged 25 to 40 who had recovered from COVID-19. The sequenced material came from peripheral blood. The rearrangement links TRBV9 to TRBJ2-2; the D gene is possibly TRBD2 (6 bases). The DNA for the CDR3 is TGTGCCAGCAGCGTAATTGGCGGGGCCGGGGAGCTGTTTTTT. Translation gives CASSVIGGAGELFF.